This T cell receptor beta chain was sequenced during a study of CD4 and CD8 cells across lung adenocarcinoma regions. The CDR3 is 15 residues long. Germline-derived CDR1 and CDR2 are MNHEY and SVGEGT. The germline V and J ends were trimmed by 8 bases and 7 bases, with 21 bases remaining between them. This clonotype came up a few times. TCRdb itself ran the PCR reads through MiXCR, one entry per CDR3 protein. This sample has 5,000 to 8,000 distinct CDR3 sequences, with around 48% found just once. The source material was CD8+ T cells from the center of a lung tumor. V is TRBV6-2 or TRBV6-3 and J is TRBJ2-1, with D perhaps TRBD2 (5 bases). The receptor's source is a female donor with lung adenocarcinoma. The CD4 and CD8 labels of this study may be unreliable. CDR3 bases: TGTGCCAGCGCTAACCCCGTGGGAGACGGGAATGAGCAGTTCTTC. Its protein is CASANPVGDGNEQFF.